This T cell receptor (beta chain) is drawn from a study of blood T cell repertoires in COVID-19. Sequencing was performed with immunoSEQ multiplex PCR; in TCRdb, only in-frame clones are kept and a portion is missing. The data show a few hundred thousand clones, roughly 86% seen once. The V gene's germline CDR1 is LGHNA and CDR2 YNFKEQ. This CDR3 has 14 amino acids. V was clipped by 3 bases and J by 3 bases, with 12 bases between them. The sequence was obtained from a man aged 40-49 years in a cohort exposed to, infected with or recovered from COVID-19 (not recorded which). V usage is TRBV4-2 and J usage is TRBJ2-7; D perhaps matches TRBD1 (5 bases). Material for sequencing was PBMCs or T cells enriched from blood (not recorded which). The CDR3 reads CASSQATDGYEQYF. CDR3 in DNA: TGTGCCAGCAGCCAGGCGACAGATGGCTACGAGCAGTACTTC.